The present TCR beta chain was sequenced within a study of T cells in Graves' hyperthyroidism and ophthalmopathy. Findings of the study overall: Most thyroid clonotypes that were expanded above 0.001 also turned up in blood.

In patients aged 18 to 65, hyperthyroidism was newly diagnosed, with duration under 2 months. Exclusion followed for patients with uncontrolled infection, other autoimmune disease, pregnancy or lactation. Fresh peripheral blood, 7.5 to 10 ml, was the source of the PBMCs. The trim removed 5 bases at V and 2 bases at J, leaving 8 bases unmatched. Germline V gives CDR1 SNHLY, CDR2 FYNNEI. CDR3 length: 16 amino acids. This clonotype was recorded at least ten times. The antigen is undetermined. RNA transcripts were the template for amplifying TCR beta CDR3 regions. The TCR CDR3 was amplified in a first-round RT-PCR using the HTBI primer set. TCRdb redid the calling of the multiplex PCR reads with MiXCR, one entry per CDR3 protein. Among under 400,000 distinct CDR3 sequences listed, 15% to 20% were seen once.

This chain connects TRBV2 to TRBJ2-5; 10 bases map to TRBD2. Material for sequencing was blood. This receptor was obtained from a man aged 30 to 45 with Graves' hyperthyroidism. The CDR3 coding sequence is TGTGCCAGCAGTCCGCTGACTAGCGGGCCTCAAGAGACCCAGTACTTC. As protein: CASSPLTSGPQETQYF.